One and the same sample provided the 18 T cell receptor beta chains below, sequenced in a study of shared clonotypes between healthy human individuals. The data were produced by immunoSEQ multiplex PCR, yet TCRdb's version contains in-frame clones alone and is incomplete. The table lists approximately 350,000 clones, 95% to 97% of them singletons. Material for sequencing was memory CD8+ T cells sorted from blood. The subset is: CD45RO+ cells pooled with CCR7-negative TemRA cells. The receptors were gathered from a man between 25 and 39 years old in good health.

The chain couples TRBV6-5 to TRBJ2-7; no firm D call. Deletions cut 0 bases from V and 5 bases from J, with 11 bases between. CDR1 and CDR2 (germline): MNHEY, SVGAGI. The CDR3 consists of 14 residues. CDR3 amino acids: CASSYSIPTHEQYF. Here the CDR3 DNA reads TGTGCCAGCAGTTACTCGATCCCCACCCACGAGCAGTACTTC.

This clone has a handful of counts. The CDR3 sequence is CASSRQGGTEAFF. The DNA for the CDR3 is TGTGCCAGCAGCAGACAGGGGGGGACTGAAGCTTTCTTT. V and J are TRBV4-2 and TRBJ1-1; 9 bases map to TRBD1. The trim removed 5 bases at V and 5 bases at J, leaving 3 bases unmatched. This CDR3 has 13 residues. Looked up from germline, CDR1 is LGHNA and CDR2 is YNFKEQ.

The chain has TRBV28 and TRBJ1-1; D not certain. Per germline, CDR1 MDHEN and CDR2 SYDVKM. The CDR3 length is 12 residues. V was trimmed by 3 bases and J by 4 bases, leaving 6 bases between them. The chain's CDR3 is CASSFGVTEAFF. As DNA, the CDR3 is TGTGCCAGCAGTTTCGGGGTCACTGAAGCTTTCTTT. Together with reference TRBV28 and TRBJ1-1, the CDR3 gives the full variable domain: DVKVTQSSRYLVKRTGEKVFLECVQDMDHENMFWYRQDPGLGLRLIYFSYDVKMKEKGDIPEGYSVSREKKERFSLILESASTNQTSMYLCASSFGVTEAFFGQGTRLTVV.

The CDR3: CASSPNRLGTPPFF. DNA of the CDR3: TGTGCCAGCAGCCCCAACCGACTGGGGACACCACCTTTCTTT. The rearrangement links TRBV7-9 to TRBJ1-1; D may be TRBD1 (6 bases). This CDR3 comprises 14 residues. Trimming stripped 5 bases from V and 12 bases from J, with 22 bases between. Germline V gene lookup returns CDR1 SEHNR and CDR2 FQNEAQ (reference sequence).

Points on this clone: This may be a read error: a much more frequent sequence differs by one nucleotide. This chain uses TRBV7-8 with TRBJ1-1; no reliable D call. Trimming left V 2 bases short and J 1 base short, with 2 bases between. The germline V gene has CDR1 SGHVS and CDR2 FQNEAQ. This CDR3 region has 12 residues. Here the CDR3 reads CASSLQNTEAFF. The CDR3 DNA follows: TGTGCCAGCAGCTTACAGAACACTGAAGCTTTCTTT.

This clone was recorded once. The V call is TRBV5-1, the J call TRBJ2-3, with a possible D match to TRBD2 (5 bases). Germline CDR1 is SGHRS and CDR2 is YFSETQ. V gave up 0 bases and J gave up 2 bases, with 10 bases separating them. CDR3 length equals 15 residues. CDR3 bases: TGCGCCAGCAGCTTGGGACTACTTTTCACAGATACGCAGTATTTT. As protein: CASSLGLLFTDTQYF. Full variable domain (remainder filled in from reference TRBV5-1 and TRBJ2-3): KAGVTQTPRYLIKTRGQQVTLSCSPISGHRSVSWYQQTPGQGLQFLFEYFSETQRNKGNFPGRFSGRQFSNSRSEMNVSTLELGDSALYLCASSLGLLFTDTQYFGPGTRLTVL.

The genes are TRBV7-9 and TRBJ1-4, with D unresolved. In germline, CDR1 is SEHNR, CDR2 FQNEAQ (reference sequence). Trimming stripped 5 bases from V and 0 bases from J, with 10 bases between. CDR3 length: 15 residues. CDR3 amino acids: CASSDLLATNEKLFF. CDR3 in DNA: TGTGCCAGCAGCGACCTGTTGGCAACTAATGAAAAACTGTTTTTT. The whole variable domain, filled in from reference TRBV7-9 and TRBJ1-4, reads DTGVSQNPRHKITKRGQNVTFRCDPISEHNRLYWYRQTLGQGPEFLTYFQNEAQLEKSRLLSDRFSAERPKGSFSTLEIQRTEQGDSAMYLCASSDLLATNEKLFFGSGTQLSVL.

The chain is built from TRBV6-5 and TRBJ1-2; D perhaps matches TRBD1 (5 bases). V was pared by 0 bases and J by 8 bases, with 19 bases between. Germline V gene data show CDR1 as MNHEY and CDR2 as SVGAGI. The CDR3 is 16 residues long. For the CDR3, the DNA is TGTGCCAGCAGTTACTCGCTTCAGGGTTCCATGACCGGCTACACCTTC. It yields the protein CASSYSLQGSMTGYTF.

The chain carries TRBV5-1 and TRBJ2-7; weak D call: TRBD1 (7 bases). There are 15 residues in the CDR3. V was clipped by 0 bases and J by 9 bases, with 19 bases between them. The germline CDR1 and CDR2 sequences are SGHRS and YFSETQ. CDR3 sequence (DNA): TGCGCCAGCAGCTTGGGCGGGACAGCCAGAACGTCGCAGTACTTC. This translates into CASSLGGTARTSQYF.

This clone was observed a single time. This chain uses TRBV14 with TRBJ1-6, with no clear D. Trimming removed 2 bases at V and 15 bases at J, with 11 bases between. Germline loops: CDR1 SGHDN, CDR2 FVKESK. The CDR3 runs to 12 residues. CDR3 coding DNA: TGTGCCAGCAGCCAAACGCCTTGGCGCCTCCACTTT. It encodes CASSQTPWRLHF. The full variable domain, with the rest looked up from reference TRBV14 and TRBJ1-6, is EAGVTQFPSHSVIEKGQTVTLRCDPISGHDNLYWYRRVMGKEIKFLLHFVKESKQDESGMPNNRFLAERTGGTYSTLKVQPAELEDSGVYFCASSQTPWRLHFGNGTRLTVT.

The CDR3 region is CASSFHDGFYEQYF. The CDR3 DNA reads TGTGCCAGCAGCTTCCACGACGGGTTCTACGAGCAGTACTTC. The chain couples TRBV7-2 to TRBJ2-7; D not resolved. Trimming stripped 3 bases from V and 3 bases from J, with 12 bases between. This CDR3 is 14 amino acids long. Germline lookup yields CDR1 SGHTA and CDR2 FQGNSA.

For this clone: This specimen includes other DNA sequences encoding the same CDR3. The chain links TRBV25-1 to TRBJ1-3; D gene uncertain. Germline assignment: CDR1 MGHDK and CDR2 SYGVNS. The length of the CDR3 is 14 residues. V was trimmed by 3 bases and J by 0 bases, leaving 6 bases between them. The CDR3 loop is CASSEAGSGNTIYF. DNA of the CDR3: TGTGCCAGCAGTGAGGCGGGCTCTGGAAACACCATATATTTT.

CDR3 amino acids: CSARLEYEQYF. The CDR3 DNA reads as TGCAGTGCTAGATTAGAGTACGAGCAGTACTTC. The V call is TRBV20-1, the J call TRBJ2-7, with D hard to call. The germline V gene has CDR1 DFQATT and CDR2 SNEGSKA (reference sequence). Trimming removed 2 bases from V and 4 bases from J, with 6 bases in between. CDR3 length: 11 amino acids.

This clone is a singleton in its sample. The V call is TRBV30, the J call TRBJ2-5, with TRBD1 matching 8 bases. V lost 1 base, J lost 2 bases, and 6 bases stayed unmatched. The CDR3 consists of 15 residues. Per the germline V gene, CDR1 is GTSNPN and CDR2 is SVGIG (reference sequence). CDR3 amino acids: CAWSAGGAGQETQYF. The DNA of the CDR3 is TGTGCCTGGAGTGCAGGGGGCGCGGGACAAGAGACCCAGTACTTC.

This rearrangement joins TRBV6-6 to TRBJ1-3; weak D call: TRBD1 (6 bases). The germline V gene encodes CDR1 MNHNY and CDR2 SVGAGI (reference sequence). The CDR3 covers 16 residues. Trimming removed 5 bases from V and 4 bases from J, with 18 bases in between. The CDR3 here is CASSLRPQGSGNTIYF. The CDR3 nucleotides read TGTGCCAGCAGTCTCCGCCCACAGGGATCGGGAAACACCATATATTTT.

The chain is built from TRBV28 and TRBJ1-1, with D perhaps TRBD1 (5 bases). V shed 7 bases and J shed 9 bases, with 24 bases lying between them. CDR1 MDHEN and CDR2 SYDVKM come from the germline V gene. This CDR3 region has 15 residues. The chain's CDR3 is CASKFWDGEPLKAFF. The CDR3 bases are TGTGCCAGCAAGTTCTGGGACGGAGAGCCCCTGAAAGCTTTCTTT.

The CDR3 coding sequence is TGCGCCAGCAGCTTGGCCGTGACAGGGGCAGGACTCCGATACGAGCAGTACTTC. Translation: CASSLAVTGAGLRYEQYF. This rearrangement joins TRBV5-1 to TRBJ2-7; 8 bases agree with TRBD1. Germline V gene sequence: CDR1 SGHRS, CDR2 YFSETQ. CDR3 length: 18 amino acids. V was clipped by 0 bases and J by 4 bases; unmatched bases: 15.

CDR3 in DNA: TGTGCCAGCAGAAAAGCTAACTATGGCTACACCTTC. Protein product: CASRKANYGYTF. The V gene is TRBV6-1, the J gene TRBJ1-2; D ambiguous. Germline CDR1 is MNHNS and CDR2 is SASEGT. Trimming took off 6 bases at V and 0 bases at J, with 5 bases between the two ends. The CDR3 totals 12 residues.